This T cell receptor beta chain is from a study of tumor and adjacent non-tumor tissue in lung cancer. No cell sorting was done before RNA was extracted from the tissue. A modified ARM-PCR protocol with three rounds of nested PCR amplified TCRbeta. TCRdb re-called the multiplex PCR reads through MiXCR, storing one row per CDR3 protein. This sample has fewer than 120,000 distinct CDR3 sequences, with 75% to 90% found just once. The CDR3 is 17 amino acids. The ends were cut back, 3 bases at V and 2 bases at J, with 21 bases in the middle. Germline CDR1 SGHKS, CDR2 YYEKEE (reference sequence). Source material: lung tumor tissue. This sequence was found in a man in his 70s with non-small cell lung cancer. V and J are TRBV5-5 and TRBJ2-7; perhaps TRBD1 as D (7 bases). CDR3 protein: CASSSTGRSIGTYEQYF. In nucleotides, the CDR3 is TGTGCCAGCAGCTCGACAGGGAGGAGTATCGGAACCTACGAGCAGTACTTC. The whole variable domain, filled in from reference TRBV5-5 and TRBJ2-7, reads DAGVTQSPTHLIKTRGQQVTLRCSPISGHKSVSWYQQVLGQGPQFIFQYYEKEERGRGNFPDRFSARQFPNYSSELNVNALLLGDSALYLCASSSTGRSIGTYEQYFGPGTRLTVT.